The clone carrying this TCR beta chain has ten or more counts. Building the TCR beta libraries relied on iRepertoire HTBI primers, and CDR3 regions underwent Arm-PCR. Methods used by the authors: Sequenced samples collectively carried around 60 TRBV and 14 TRBJ segments. Using its own MiXCR run on the multiplex PCR reads, TCRdb lists one record per CDR3 protein. These V and J calls derive from TCRdb rather than the authors' analysis. Of about 400,000 distinct CDR3 sequences in the sample, 15% to 20% are singletons; the top ten hold 20%. The data were obtained in a study of regulatory T cells in long-lasting Graves disease. Regarding time point: newly diagnosed GD, antithyroid drugs for less than 3 months. Scientists built the TCR library using RNA that was extracted from PBMCs. Unmatched junction bases numbered 9, after V lost 0 bases and J lost 3 bases. The CDR3 length is 19 residues. Germline V gene data show CDR1 as LNHNV and CDR2 as YYDKDF (reference sequence).

The same sample was also studied in work on T cells in Graves' hyperthyroidism and ophthalmopathy.

The chain employs TRBV15 and TRBJ2-1, with 12 bases lining up with TRBD2. This specimen consisted of peripheral blood mononuclear cells (PBMCs), obtained at new diagnosis, from a patient treated with antithyroid drugs. This sequence was found in a woman aged 18 to 35 with Graves disease. Here the CDR3 DNA reads TGTGCCACCAGCAGAGAGGCTTCCACTAGCGGGAGGAGCTACAATGAGCAGTTCTTC. Its translation: CATSREASTSGRSYNEQFF.